This T cell receptor beta chain was documented in a study of T-cell reconstitution after alpha-beta-depleted transplantation in children (TCRdb year 2016). For context, the study as a whole: The study quantitatively tracked T-cell immune reconstitution after TCRalphabeta/CD19-depleted allogeneic hematopoietic cell transplantation in children using TCR repertoire profiling. Study-level results and caveats: Over subsequent months, a decline in hyperexpanded clone frequencies was noted, and after one year, T-cell counts and TCRbeta diversity were mostly ascribed to newly produced T cells. The apparently early recovery of alphabetaT-cell counts about two months after transplant reportedly depended on only several hundred rapidly expanded clones that came from non-depleted graft cells. In some patients, the high TCRbeta diversity seen at day 60 was put down to recipient T cells and intrathymic progenitors that had survived conditioning.

Library prep was done by PCR. TCRdb records Illumina HiSeq 2500 as the sequencer. TCR library preparation used molecular barcoding, with unique molecular identifiers applied to normalize quantification of the TCRbeta repertoire. The public reads were reanalyzed by TCRdb: fastp trimming at Q25, MiXCR alignment, in-frame beta chains only. Entries that share a CDR3 protein sequence are merged under the most common genes and DNA. This sample lists 750,000 to 950,000 distinct CDR3 sequences; approximately 15% were detected once. Approximately 4.5% of the sample is in the top ten clones. As encoded in the germline V gene, CDR1 is KGHSH while CDR2 is LQKENI. The CDR3 spans 15 residues, from the cysteine through the phenylalanine. Left in the record is the CDR3 DNA by itself, 45 bases read in frame from the first base. Trimming removed 4 bases from V and 4 bases from J; the gene matches leave 9 bases unexplained.

Interpreted using the paper, the treatment or condition label stands for: allogeneic hematopoietic cell transplantation with graft depleted of TCRalphabeta T cells and CD19 B cells. The transplant recipients were children given TCRalphabeta/CD19-depleted allogeneic hematopoietic cell grafts. There are a few counts of this clonotype. Which antigen it targets is not known. Base quality data are lacking; no much larger clone is found one base away. The sequence joins TRBV18 to TRBJ1-2; TRBD1 aligns with 7 central bases. The sequence was collected from a male patient between 5 and 17 years old who had a stem cell transplant for acute lymphoblastic leukemia, so the T cells may come from the graft donor. The source material was PBMCs, mostly from graft donor cells, sampled 360 days after TCRalphabeta/CD19-depleted stem cell transplant. The DNA sequence is TGTGCCAGCTCACGCTGGCTGACAGGGAGCTATGGCTACACCTTC. It specifies CASSRWLTGSYGYTF.